Listed below are T cell receptor beta chains from one sample, sequenced in a study of T-cell reconstitution after alpha-beta-depleted transplantation in children. TCRdb processed the PCR reads anew with MiXCR; each CDR3 protein has one entry. The table has over 400,000 distinct CDR3 sequences, 43% seen once. This sample comprised PBMCs, obtained before TCRalphabeta/CD19-depleted stem cell transplant. Receptors originate from a girl aged 2 to 10 with aplastic anemia, due to receive a stem cell transplant. The CDR3 runs from the conserved cysteine through the conserved F or W. The D gene is left open where the match is weak. Clone size appears in some rows only: once, few, many, or a class for an expanded clone.

>TRBV20-1|.|TRBJ1-5|.
CSASRAREGQPQHF
TGCAGTGCCTCCAGAGCGAGGGAGGGCCAGCCCCAGCATTTT
>TRBV29-1|.|TRBJ2-1|.
CSAWSGDRSQKNEQFF
TGCAGCGCGTGGTCAGGGGATCGGTCTCAGAAAAATGAGCAGTTCTTC
>TRBV2|TRBD1|TRBJ2-7|.
CASDRDKGEQYF
TGTGCCAGCGACAGGGACAAGGGCGAGCAGTACTTC
>TRBV4-1|.|TRBJ2-5|.
CASSPPGHQETQYF
TGCGCCAGCAGCCCCCCGGGACATCAAGAGACCCAGTACTTC
>TRBV7-7|.|TRBJ2-5|.
CASSPRARGETQYF
TGTGCCAGCAGCCCCCGGGCCAGGGGTGAGACCCAGTACTTC
>TRBV20-1|TRBD1|TRBJ1-5|.
CSAHRQGNQPQHF
TGCAGTGCTCACCGACAGGGAAATCAGCCCCAGCATTTT
>TRBV15|TRBD1|TRBJ2-3|.
CAISSIDRGTDTQYF
TGTGCCATCAGCAGTATCGACAGGGGAACAGATACGCAGTATTTT
>TRBV24-1|.|TRBJ2-7|many
CATSDPFYEQYF
TGTGCCACCAGTGACCCTTTTTACGAGCAGTACTTC
>TRBV30|.|TRBJ1-5|.
CAWSVRGSDQPQHF
TGTGCCTGGAGTGTAAGGGGCAGTGATCAGCCCCAGCATTTT
>TRBV20-1|.|TRBJ2-6|few
CSALQEGANVLTF
TGCAGTGCTCTCCAGGAGGGGGCCAACGTCCTGACTTTC
>TRBV20-1|.|TRBJ1-3|.
CSARPSLNTIYF
TGCAGTGCTAGACCATCCCTAAACACCATATATTTT
>TRBV7-9|.|TRBJ2-7|.
CASSLGGDSAPYEQYF
TGTGCCAGCAGCTTAGGTGGGGACTCAGCACCCTACGAGCAGTACTTC
>TRBV5-1|TRBD2|TRBJ2-2|.
CASSSGLAGGNTGELFF
TGCGCCAGCAGCTCGGGACTAGCGGGAGGAAACACCGGGGAGCTGTTTTTT
>TRBV5-1|.|TRBJ2-7|many
CASSLGAPGLNYEQYF
TGCGCCAGCAGCTTGGGGGCCCCGGGACTCAACTACGAGCAGTACTTC
>TRBV3-1|TRBD2|TRBJ2-7|.
CASSQDRTSFAEQYF
TGTGCCAGCAGCCAAGATCGGACTAGCTTTGCCGAGCAGTACTTC
>TRBV27|TRBD2|TRBJ2-7|.
CASSPLGVAGVQNEQYF
TGTGCCAGCAGTCCCCTCGGGGTAGCGGGAGTTCAGAACGAGCAGTACTTC
>TRBV7-9|.|TRBJ2-1|.
CASSPPAGSALYNEQFF
TGTGCCAGCAGCCCCCCGGCGGGTTCCGCTCTCTACAATGAGCAGTTCTTC
>TRBV7-2|.|TRBJ1-2|.
CASSLVITATNYGYTF
TGTGCCAGCAGCTTAGTTATAACAGCAACTAACTATGGCTACACCTTC
>TRBV20-1|.|TRBJ2-7|.
CSARTTDGAYEQYF
TGCAGTGCTCGTACAACGGACGGCGCCTACGAGCAGTACTTC
>TRBV27|TRBD2|TRBJ2-3|.
CASRLGTSVPTDTQYF
TGTGCCAGCAGGCTCGGGACTAGCGTACCCACAGATACGCAGTATTTT
>TRBV6-5|.|TRBJ1-5|once
CASSPSGYAYSNQPQHF
TGTGCCAGCAGTCCCTCGGGGTACGCTTATAGCAATCAGCCCCAGCATTTT
>TRBV20-1|.|TRBJ2-3|.
CSARKWDTRTSTDTQYF
TGCAGTGCTAGGAAATGGGACACCAGGACTAGCACAGATACGCAGTATTTT
>TRBV7-9|.|TRBJ2-7|many
CASSLTVGTNYEQYF
TGTGCCAGCAGCCTCACAGTGGGCACCAACTACGAGCAGTACTTC
>TRBV15|.|TRBJ2-5|.
CATSVGLEVQYF
TGTGCCACCAGCGTCGGGTTGGAGGTCCAGTACTTC
>TRBV20-1|.|TRBJ1-1|.
CRVHITNTEAFF
TGCAGAGTGCACATCACTAACACTGAAGCTTTCTTT
>TRBV9|TRBD2|TRBJ2-1|.
CASSVKAGGPNEQFF
TGTGCCAGCAGCGTAAAAGCGGGAGGTCCCAATGAGCAGTTCTTC
>TRBV7-9|TRBD2|TRBJ2-7|.
CASSPGLAEIWEQYF
TGTGCCAGCAGCCCGGGACTAGCGGAGATCTGGGAGCAGTACTTC
>TRBV30|.|TRBJ1-5|.
CAWSEDSHSLAQHF
TGTGCCTGGAGCGAGGACAGCCATAGCTTGGCCCAGCATTTT
>TRBV6-4|TRBD2|TRBJ2-3|.
CASNQRGGSTDTQYF
TGTGCCAGCAACCAGCGGGGGGGGAGCACAGATACGCAGTATTTT
>TRBV20-1|TRBD1|TRBJ2-3|few
CSAMDRVEGDTQYF
TGCAGTGCTATGGACAGGGTAGAGGGTGATACGCAGTATTTT
>TRBV6-1|TRBD1|TRBJ1-2|.
CASRSGQGVLGYTF
TGTGCCAGCAGGTCCGGGCAGGGGGTTCTCGGCTACACCTTC
>TRBV27|TRBD1|TRBJ2-7|.
CVSTLVAIQGAMYEQYF
TGTGTCAGCACCCTAGTGGCGATACAGGGGGCGATGTACGAGCAGTACTTC
>TRBV15|.|TRBJ2-1|few
CATSRAGQSYNEQFF
TGTGCCACCAGCAGAGCTGGGCAGAGCTACAATGAGCAGTTCTTC
>TRBV6-2/TRBV6-3|.|TRBJ2-3|.
CASSYERPDTQYF
TGTGCCAGCAGTTACGAGCGGCCAGATACGCAGTATTTT
>TRBV6-5|.|TRBJ2-1|.
CASSYSTLWADEQFF
TGTGCCAGCAGTTACTCGACACTCTGGGCGGATGAGCAGTTCTTC
>TRBV29-1|.|TRBJ2-1|.
CSHGTRQINEQFF
TGCAGCCACGGGACAAGGCAAATCAATGAGCAGTTCTTC
>TRBV24-1|.|TRBJ2-7|.
CATSGIEGPSTEQYF
TGTGCCACCAGTGGCATAGAGGGTCCCTCTACGGAGCAGTACTTC
>TRBV20-1|TRBD2|TRBJ2-3|.
CSARVSGSPPSTDTQYF
TGCAGTGCTAGAGTAAGCGGGAGTCCTCCTAGCACAGATACGCAGTATTTT
>TRBV4-1|.|TRBJ2-1|.
CASSHQGVNEQFF
TGCGCCAGCAGCCACCAAGGGGTCAATGAGCAGTTCTTC
>TRBV20-1|TRBD1|TRBJ1-2|few
CSARDQTGGGGYTF
TGCAGTGCTAGAGATCAGACAGGGGGGGGCGGCTACACCTTC
>TRBV10-3|.|TRBJ2-3|.
CAISEVVGLDTQYF
TGTGCCATCAGTGAGGTCGTGGGGCTAGATACGCAGTATTTT
>TRBV20-1|.|TRBJ2-1|few
CSARVYEQFF
TGCAGTGCTAGAGTCTATGAGCAGTTCTTC
>TRBV4-1|.|TRBJ2-1|.
CASSSIPGVYNEQFF
TGCGCCAGCAGCTCGATCCCCGGCGTGTACAATGAGCAGTTCTTC
>TRBV4-1|.|TRBJ2-3|.
CASSPHPEDREGDTQYF
TGCGCCAGCAGCCCCCATCCTGAGGACAGGGAGGGGGATACGCAGTATTTT
>TRBV5-1|.|TRBJ2-1|.
CASSLAAERQQFF
TGCGCCAGCAGCTTGGCCGCAGAAAGGCAGCAGTTCTTC
>TRBV7-2|TRBD2|TRBJ2-3|many
CASSSSSGSTDTQYF
TGTGCCAGCAGCTCTTCTAGCGGGAGCACAGATACGCAGTATTTT
>TRBV7-9|TRBD2|TRBJ2-3|.
CASIIIAGDTQYF
TGTGCCAGCATAATCATAGCGGGAGATACGCAGTATTTT
>TRBV5-1|TRBD2|TRBJ2-3|many
CASSSPGSGRAGDTQYF
TGCGCCAGCAGCTCCCCGGGTAGCGGGAGGGCCGGAGATACGCAGTATTTT